A selection of T cell receptor beta chains follows, all from one sample in a study of T-cell reconstitution after alpha-beta-depleted transplantation in children. MiXCR was run by TCRdb on the PCR reads, yielding one entry per CDR3 protein. The sample lists around 480,000 distinct CDR3 sequences; approximately 29% were seen once. Sequenced material: PBMCs from the stem cell graft donor, taken from the stem cell graft. These TCRs come from a human donor who donated a stem cell graft to a child with aplastic anemia. Each CDR3 is given with its conserved first and last residue. The D gene is left open where the match is weak. Rows give clone size only sometimes, using once, few, many, or a class for an expanded clone.

j_gene | v_gene | d_gene | abundance | CDR3nt | CDR3aa
TRBJ2-1 | TRBV24-1 | NA | NA | TGTGCCACCAGTTTAACTGGGAACAATGAGCAGTTCTTC | CATSLTGNNEQFF
TRBJ2-7 | TRBV5-1 | NA | NA | TGCGCCAGCAGCTCGGAACTGTACGAGCAGTACTTC | CASSSELYEQYF
TRBJ2-1 | TRBV9 | TRBD1 | NA | TGTGCCAGCAGCGCGGGACAGTTGGAAAGTGAGCAGTTCTTC | CASSAGQLESEQFF
TRBJ2-2 | TRBV5-6 | TRBD2 | few | TGTGCCAGCAGCTTGGTGCCTAGCGGGACCACCGGGGAGCTGTTTTTT | CASSLVPSGTTGELFF
TRBJ2-3 | TRBV12-3/TRBV12-4 | TRBD2 | NA | TGTGCCAGCAGTCCGGGAGGTGGACTAGCGAGAGGAGATACGCAGTATTTT | CASSPGGGLARGDTQYF
TRBJ1-4 | TRBV6-2/TRBV6-3 | NA | once | TGTGCCAGCAGTCGTCGAGGGGCGAGGAATGAAAAACTGTTTTTT | CASSRRGARNEKLFF
TRBJ1-3 | TRBV29-1 | NA | few | TGCAGCGTCCACGGCTCTGGAAACACCATATATTTT | CSVHGSGNTIYF
TRBJ2-2 | TRBV5-1 | TRBD1 | NA | TGCGCCAGCAGCTTGCCCCGGGACAGCACCGGGGAGCTGTTTTTT | CASSLPRDSTGELFF
TRBJ1-1 | TRBV7-2 | NA | NA | TGTGCCAGCAGCTTAGGACATCGGAACACTGAAGCTTTCTTT | CASSLGHRNTEAFF
TRBJ2-6 | TRBV7-2 | NA | NA | TGTGCCAGCAGCTTAGTGGGGGGTTTCTCTGGGGCCAACGTCCTGACTTTC | CASSLVGGFSGANVLTF
TRBJ1-2 | TRBV4-3 | NA | few | TGCGCCAGCAGCCAAGCGAGGTCAGGCGTAGCTAACTATGGCTACACCTTC | CASSQARSGVANYGYTF
TRBJ1-4 | TRBV5-1 | NA | few | TGCGCCAGCAGCGAATCCAATGAAAAACTGTTTTTT | CASSESNEKLFF
TRBJ1-4 | TRBV4-3 | NA | NA | TGCGCCAGCAGCCAAGTGTCGGAAAAACTGTTTTTT | CASSQVSEKLFF
TRBJ2-5 | TRBV5-4 | NA | few | TGTGCCAGCAGCCCGGGACATGTTATGGAGACCCAGTACTTC | CASSPGHVMETQYF
TRBJ2-7 | TRBV29-1 | TRBD1 | many | TGCAGCGTTGGGCCGGGACAGGGCTACGAGCAGTACTTC | CSVGPGQGYEQYF
TRBJ1-1 | TRBV7-2 | NA | few | TGTGCCAGCAGCTTAGATTTGACACCCACCACTGAAGCTTTCTTT | CASSLDLTPTTEAFF
TRBJ1-6 | TRBV10-3 | TRBD1 | NA | TGTGCCACCGCGACAGGGATTGAAAATTCACCCCTCCACTTT | CATATGIENSPLHF
TRBJ1-3 | TRBV5-1 | NA | NA | TGCGCCAGCAGCTTGGATTCGGTGGGAAACACCATATATTTT | CASSLDSVGNTIYF
TRBJ2-2 | TRBV6-5 | NA | few | TGTGCCAGCAGTTACTCAGCTGTTGGCGGGGAGCTGTTTTTT | CASSYSAVGGELFF
TRBJ2-2 | TRBV20-1 | NA | few | TGCAGTGCTAACCGCGGGGCTTACACCGGGGAGCTGTTTTTT | CSANRGAYTGELFF
TRBJ2-5 | TRBV25-1 | NA | NA | TGTGCCAGCAGCCAATTCGGGCGGCAGACCCAGTACTTC | CASSQFGRQTQYF
TRBJ2-1 | TRBV4-3 | TRBD2 | few | TGCGCCAGCAGCCAAGATGAGGGACTACTCAATGAGCAGTTCTTC | CASSQDEGLLNEQFF
TRBJ2-5 | TRBV20-1 | TRBD1 | NA | TGCAGTGCTAGATTTGGGACAGGGATTAAGACCCAGTACTTC | CSARFGTGIKTQYF
TRBJ2-3 | TRBV5-6 | NA | NA | TGTGCCAGCAGCTTGGACGGTTGGAGCACAGATACGCAGTATTTT | CASSLDGWSTDTQYF
TRBJ2-7 | TRBV3-1 | NA | NA | TGTGCCAGCAGCCAAGCCCTAGCACGCGAGCAGTACTTC | CASSQALAREQYF
TRBJ2-3 | TRBV28 | TRBD2 | NA | TGTGCCAGCAGCACCGCACTAGCGGGAGTCAGATATACGCAGTATTTT | CASSTALAGVRYTQYF
TRBJ1-2 | TRBV19 | NA | NA | TGTGCCAGTAGTATCGGGCTGAGCAATTATGGCTACACCTTC | CASSIGLSNYGYTF
TRBJ1-2 | TRBV28 | NA | NA | TGTGCCAGCAGTTTATGGAACGCGAACGGCGGCTACACCTTC | CASSLWNANGGYTF
TRBJ2-7 | TRBV7-2 | NA | NA | TGTGCCAGCAGCTTAGTAGGGCCCCAGTACTTC | CASSLVGPQYF